The clone carrying this T cell receptor beta chain was picked up a small number of times. The antigen remains unidentified. As it was prepared, the TCRbeta library received unique molecular identifiers. Using its own MiXCR run on the PCR reads, TCRdb lists one record per CDR3 protein. Of 580,000 or so distinct CDR3 sequences listed, roughly 23% are singletons. The data stem from a study of T-cell reconstitution after alpha-beta-depleted transplantation in children. Points from the study as a whole: One year post-transplant, T-cell counts and diversity were largely derived from T cells produced anew. Surviving recipient T cells and thymic progenitors accounted for the high day-60 TCRbeta diversity observed in some patients. About two months after transplant, alpha-beta T cells reportedly came from several hundred expanded graft clones.

Germline assignment: CDR1 DFQATT and CDR2 SNEGSKA (reference sequence). The CDR3 loop spans 12 amino acids. Specimen: PBMCs, mostly from graft donor cells, collected 360 days after TCRalphabeta/CD19-depleted stem cell transplant. The clonotype was recovered from a boy under two years old who had a stem cell transplant for acute myeloid leukemia, so the T cells may come from the graft donor. V is TRBV20-1 and J is TRBJ1-2; 7 bases match TRBD1. The CDR3 spells CSAAGGYHGYTF. Here the CDR3 DNA reads TGCAGCGCGGCAGGGGGTTATCATGGCTACACCTTC.